This TCR beta chain was retrieved from a study of T cell repertoires in ileal Crohn's disease. Study-wide background: Operated complications were stricturing disease (roughly 60%) and penetrating disease (39%). Thiopurines (under 12) or anti-TNF agents (roughly 17) were given postoperatively to about half. Findings of the study overall: Active smokers at surgery had more clonal expansions than non-smokers.

J was trimmed by 5 bases and V by 4 bases; bases with no gene match: 9. Germline values: CDR1 SGHDN, CDR2 FVKESK. This CDR3 has 16 residues. TCRB immunosequencing input was approximately 450 nanograms of biopsy DNA per sample. Repertoires were generated with immunoSEQ multiplex PCR, while TCRdb's copy carries only in-frame clones and drops some. The sample records 14,000 or so clones, around 84% being singletons. This clone was counted only a few times. Its antigen is unidentified. This TCR came from an adult with Crohn's disease. V and J are TRBV14 and TRBJ2-1; 9 nucleotides match TRBD1. Sequencing was carried out using ileal tissue. CDR3 bases: TGTGCCAGCAGCCTATGGGGACAGGGAGGGGACAATGAGCAGTTCTTC. Amino acid sequence: CASSLWGQGGDNEQFF.